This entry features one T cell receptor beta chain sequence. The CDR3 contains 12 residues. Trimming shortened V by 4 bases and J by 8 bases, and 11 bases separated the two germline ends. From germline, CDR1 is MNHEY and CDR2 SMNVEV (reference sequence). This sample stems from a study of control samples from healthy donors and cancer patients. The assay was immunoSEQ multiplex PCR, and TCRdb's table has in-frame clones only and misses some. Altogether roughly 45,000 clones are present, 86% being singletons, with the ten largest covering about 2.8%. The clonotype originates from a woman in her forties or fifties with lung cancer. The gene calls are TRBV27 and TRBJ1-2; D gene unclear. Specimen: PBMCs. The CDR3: CASSYLNGGYTF. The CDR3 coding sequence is TGTGCCAGCAGTTACCTTAATGGAGGCTACACCTTC.